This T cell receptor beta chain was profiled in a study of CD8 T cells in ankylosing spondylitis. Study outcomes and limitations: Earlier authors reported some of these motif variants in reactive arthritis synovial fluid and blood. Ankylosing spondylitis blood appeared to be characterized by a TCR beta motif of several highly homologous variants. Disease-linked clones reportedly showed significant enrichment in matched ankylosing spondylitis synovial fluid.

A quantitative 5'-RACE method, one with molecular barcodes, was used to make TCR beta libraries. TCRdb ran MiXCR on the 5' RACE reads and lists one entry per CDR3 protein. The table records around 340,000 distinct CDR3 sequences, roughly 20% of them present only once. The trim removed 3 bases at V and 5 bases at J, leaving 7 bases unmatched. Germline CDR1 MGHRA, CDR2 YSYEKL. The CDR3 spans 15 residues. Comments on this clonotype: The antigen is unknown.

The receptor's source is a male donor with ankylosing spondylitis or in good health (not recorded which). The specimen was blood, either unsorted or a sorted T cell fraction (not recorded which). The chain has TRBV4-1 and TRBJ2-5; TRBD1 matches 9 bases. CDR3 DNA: TGCGCCAGCAGCCACTTACAGGGGGCTTATGAGACCCAGTACTTC. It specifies CASSHLQGAYETQYF.